Presented here are 22 T cell receptor beta chains from one specimen sequenced in a study of CD8 T cells in Susac syndrome. Random-hexamer reverse transcription was applied to about 0.45 to 1 ug RNA. TCRdb passed the immunoSEQ multiplex PCR reads through MiXCR, listing each CDR3 protein once. The sample includes some 120,000 distinct CDR3 sequences, under 95% of them seen just once. Input material: CD8+ T cells from PBMCs. The receptors come from a human donor with multiple sclerosis.

The rearrangement joins TRBV19 to TRBJ1-1, with D unresolved. Trimming cost V 6 bases and J 7 bases, with 18 bases left between them. Germline V lookup: CDR1 LNHDA, CDR2 SQIVND (reference sequence). The CDR3 runs 14 residues. The CDR3 protein is CASRSLQDRGEAFF. The CDR3 nucleotides are TGTGCCAGTAGAAGCCTGCAGGACCGAGGTGAAGCTTTCTTT.

In nucleotides, the CDR3 is TGCAGCGTACTCGGGGGTGACACAGATACGCAGTATTTT. Residues: CSVLGGDTDTQYF. The chain carries TRBV29-1 and TRBJ2-3; tentative D call: TRBD2 (6 bases). The V gene's germline CDR1 is SQVTM and CDR2 ANQGSEA. The V end was cut by 6 bases, the J end by 2 bases, with 12 bases between. The length of the CDR3 is 13 residues.

The chain couples TRBV27 to TRBJ1-2; 11 nucleotides align to TRBD1. V was pared by 4 bases and J by 8 bases, with 12 bases of the junction left unmatched. This CDR3 is 16 amino acids long. In germline, CDR1 is MNHEY, CDR2 SMNVEV (reference sequence). The CDR3 spells CASSSHVGQGAQGYTF. The CDR3 DNA reads as TGTGCCAGCAGTTCTCATGTCGGACAGGGGGCCCAGGGCTACACCTTC.

V and J are TRBV20-1 and TRBJ2-7; tentatively, D is TRBD2 (6 bases). The CDR3 covers 13 residues. Germline lookup yields CDR1 DFQATT and CDR2 SNEGSKA (reference sequence). V was pared by 5 bases and J by 2 bases, with 13 bases between. In DNA, the CDR3 is TGCAGTGCTCCCCGGGGGACCGCCTACGAGCAGTACTTC. It specifies CSAPRGTAYEQYF.

This clonotype was counted a single time. The chain couples TRBV5-4 to TRBJ1-1; D may be TRBD1 (5 bases). CDR1 and CDR2 from the germline V gene are SGHNT and YYREEE (reference sequence). Trimming stripped 4 bases from V and 4 bases from J, with 17 bases between. The CDR3 has 15 amino acids. For the CDR3, the DNA is TGTGCCAGCAGCCTTGGTTCGGGGCCTGGCACTGAAGCTTTCTTT. It is translated as CASSLGSGPGTEAFF.

The chain combines TRBV4-3 with TRBJ1-1; no clear D. CDR1 is LGHNA, CDR2 YSLEER, per germline. V lost 0 bases and J 1 base, leaving 6 bases between the germline ends. This CDR3 is 14 amino acids long. For the CDR3, the DNA is TGCGCCAGCAGCCAAGATAGGACGAACACTGAAGCTTTCTTT. Residues: CASSQDRTNTEAFF.

The table lists this clonotype with a count of one. This chain uses TRBV13 with TRBJ1-2; 8 nucleotides agree with TRBD1. The V gene's germline CDR1 is PRHDT and CDR2 FYEKMQ (reference sequence). The CDR3 sequence is 19 residues long. The V segment lost 0 bases and the J segment 4 bases; nucleotides outside the gene matches: 16. The CDR3 here is CASSLGANPGTGAIYGYTF. CDR3 DNA: TGTGCCAGCAGCTTAGGGGCAAACCCCGGGACAGGAGCAATCTATGGCTACACCTTC.

The chain recombines TRBV15 with TRBJ2-2; the D call may be TRBD1 or TRBD2 (6 bases each). There are 18 residues in the CDR3. The V end lost 5 bases, the J end lost 3 bases, and 22 bases lay between the germline ends. Germline-derived CDR1 and CDR2 are LNHNV and YYDKDF (reference sequence). The CDR3 nucleotides are TGTGCCACCAGCCTCCTAAGGGGGGACAAACCTTACACCGGGGAGCTGTTTTTT. Protein product: CATSLLRGDKPYTGELFF.

The V call is TRBV6-5, the J call TRBJ2-3, with 8 bases lining up with TRBD2. CDR1 and CDR2 from the germline V gene are MNHEY and SVGAGI. This CDR3 is 14 amino acids long. V was pared by 2 bases and J by 9 bases, with 7 bases of the junction left unmatched. As DNA, the CDR3 is TGTGCCAGCAGTTACGGAGCGGGAGTGGACACGCAGTATTTT. Translating gives CASSYGAGVDTQYF.

The J gene is TRBJ2-7, the V gene TRBV3-1; D might be TRBD2 (6 bases). Germline CDR1 and CDR2: LGHDT and YNNKEL (reference sequence). The CDR3 spans 15 residues. The germline V and J ends were trimmed by 0 bases and 3 bases, with 12 bases remaining between them. CDR3 protein: CASSQEVADFYEQYF. CDR3 bases: TGTGCCAGCAGCCAAGAGGTAGCGGACTTCTACGAGCAGTACTTC.

The chain joins TRBV15 to TRBJ1-5; a weak D match, TRBD1 (6 bases). Germline V CDR1 and CDR2: LNHNV, YYDKDF (reference sequence). The CDR3 sequence is 14 residues long. V lost 3 bases to trimming and J lost 6 bases, with 12 bases between them. The DNA for the CDR3 is TGTGCCACCAGCAGGTACAGGGAGCTTCAGCCCCAGCATTTT. Translated: CATSRYRELQPQHF.

A single count supports this clonotype. V is TRBV25-1 and J is TRBJ2-7; perhaps TRBD1 as D (5 bases). This CDR3 has 14 residues. Deletions cut 4 bases from V and 4 bases from J, with 14 bases between. From germline, CDR1 is MGHDK and CDR2 SYGVNS. The CDR3 loop is CASSASDNFYEQYF. In DNA form, the CDR3 reads TGTGCCAGCAGTGCGTCGGACAACTTTTACGAGCAGTACTTC.

This chain connects TRBV4-3 to TRBJ2-7, with D unresolved. The CDR3 consists of 15 residues. Per the germline V gene, CDR1 is LGHNA and CDR2 is YSLEER. V lost 4 bases and J 0 bases, leaving 13 bases between the germline ends. CDR3: CASSPLMGISYEQYF. CDR3 bases: TGCGCCAGCAGCCCCCTGATGGGGATCTCCTACGAGCAGTACTTC.

V usage is TRBV2 and J usage is TRBJ2-7; 8 bases align to TRBD1. Germline CDR1 and CDR2: SNHLY and FYNNEI. The CDR3 sequence is 13 residues long. Losses at the gene ends were 9 bases for V and 2 bases for J; bases not matched to a gene: 6. The CDR3 sequence: CASQQGGPYEQYF. The CDR3 nucleotides read TGTGCCAGTCAACAGGGGGGACCCTACGAGCAGTACTTC.

The rearrangement joins TRBV5-6 to TRBJ2-5, with D possibly being TRBD1 (5 bases). Germline V gives CDR1 SGHDT, CDR2 YYEEEE. V lost 1 base and J lost 1, with 8 bases in between. CDR3 size: 14 residues. The CDR3 loop reads CASSLPDSQETQYF. CDR3 DNA: TGTGCCAGCAGCTTGCCCGACAGCCAAGAGACCCAGTACTTC.

V gene TRBV27 combines with J gene TRBJ1-5; D remains ambiguous. CDR1 and CDR2 from the germline V gene are MNHEY and SMNVEV (reference sequence). The CDR3 contains 13 residues. The V gene lost 5 bases and the J gene lost 5 bases, with 10 bases spanning the gap. Here the CDR3 reads CASSPIQHQPQHF. The CDR3 coding sequence is TGTGCCAGCAGTCCTATCCAACATCAGCCCCAGCATTTT.

The genes are TRBV27 and TRBJ2-2; maybe TRBD2 (6 bases). The CDR3 extends over 11 amino acids. Germline CDR1 reads MNHEY; CDR2 reads SMNVEV (reference sequence). V was clipped by 8 bases and J by 8 bases, with 9 bases between them. CDR3 coding DNA: TGTGCCAGCTGGGGGGTTGGGGAGCTGTTTTTT. This encodes CASWGVGELFF.

V usage is TRBV4-3 and J usage is TRBJ2-5, with D tentatively TRBD1 (6 bases). CDR3 length: 15 amino acids. V lost 0 bases, J lost 4 bases, and 12 bases lay in between. Germline loops: CDR1 LGHNA, CDR2 YSLEER. For the CDR3, the DNA is TGCGCCAGCAGCCAAGATGGGGACACGGGAGAGACCCAGTACTTC. It codes for CASSQDGDTGETQYF.

This chain uses TRBV29-1 with TRBJ2-1, with 9 bases matching TRBD1. V was clipped by 7 bases and J by 7 bases; unmatched bases: 14. Germline CDR1 is SQVTM and CDR2 is ANQGSEA. There are 15 residues in the CDR3. CDR3 in amino acids: CSAQSVRTGVNEQFF. In DNA, the CDR3 is TGCAGCGCCCAAAGCGTCCGGACAGGGGTGAATGAGCAGTTCTTC.

The chain employs TRBV4-3 and TRBJ1-2; D not certain. V gave up 0 bases and J gave up 3 bases, with 11 bases separating them. The CDR3 has 15 residues. Germline V gene sequence: CDR1 LGHNA, CDR2 YSLEER. Here the CDR3 reads CASSQDFTAHYGYTF. CDR3 DNA sequence: TGCGCCAGCAGCCAAGATTTTACGGCCCACTATGGCTACACCTTC.

The V and J genes are TRBV4-1 and TRBJ1-2; tentative D call: TRBD1 (5 bases). The germline CDR1 and CDR2 sequences are MGHRA and YSYEKL. V was cut by 3 bases and J by 8 bases, with 10 bases left in between. The CDR3 is 12 amino acids. The CDR3 DNA reads as TGCGCCAGCAGCCACTCGGGGGACGGCTACACCTTC. Its protein is CASSHSGDGYTF.

Here the CDR3 DNA reads TGTGCCAGCAGTAGGGGGGGCAGCTCTGGGGCCAACGTCCTGACTTTC. Protein: CASSRGGSSGANVLTF. The V and J genes are TRBV12-3 or TRBV12-4 and TRBJ2-6, with a weak D call TRBD2 (7 bases). This CDR3 contains 16 residues. The V end lost 5 bases, the J end lost 0 bases, and 11 bases lay between the germline ends.